This is a list of T cell receptor beta chains from one sample in a study of CD8+CD57+ T cells in acquired aplastic anemia. Via MiXCR, TCRdb re-called the reads, giving one row per CDR3 protein. The data hold around 180,000 distinct CDR3 sequences, with 64% observed a single time. Sample: sorted CD4+, CD8+, or CD8+CD57+ T cells (not recorded which) from PBMCs. Every receptor here comes from a human donor with severe aplastic anemia or a healthy control (not recorded which). Both conserved end residues are part of each CDR3. The D gene is left open where the match is weak. Size values are once, few and many counts, or a class for expanded clones, and some rows have none.

size	D	V	J	DNA	CDR3
NA	NA	TRBV7-6	TRBJ1-5	TGTGCCAGCAGCTTATACGGAGGAGGGGGTAGCAATCAGCCCCAGCATTTT	CASSLYGGGGSNQPQHF
once	TRBD1	TRBV7-9	TRBJ2-5	TGCGCCAGCAGAATGGACAGGGGGCTGTCGGAGACCCAGTACTTC	CASRMDRGLSETQYF
many	NA	TRBV5-8	TRBJ2-2	TGTGCCAGCAGCTTGGCCTTTGCTTTT	CASSLAFAF
many	TRBD1	TRBV7-9	TRBJ1-6	TGTGCCAGCCGGGACAGGGACAGTTCACCCCTCCACTTT	CASRDRDSSPLHF
many	NA	TRBV7-6	TRBJ2-1	TGTGCCAGCAGCCAGGGGGGGTTGGGCAATGAGCAGTTCTTC	CASSQGGLGNEQFF
NA	TRBD2	TRBV2	TRBJ2-3	TGTGCCACAGCGGGGGTCTCAGCAGATACGCAGTATTTT	CATAGVSADTQYF
NA	NA	TRBV20-1	TRBJ1-5	TGCAGTGCTATTTCGGTGGACTCCAATCAGCCCCAGCATTTT	CSAISVDSNQPQHF
NA	TRBD1	TRBV7-3	TRBJ2-2	TGTGCCAGCAGCCCGTCCTGGGGACAGCCCGGGGAGCTGTTTTTT	CASSPSWGQPGELFF
NA	TRBD2	TRBV12-3/TRBV12-4	TRBJ2-7	TGTGCCAGCAGTTTGAACGGGAGGGCCTCTTGGGAGCAGTACTTC	CASSLNGRASWEQYF
NA	NA	TRBV7-9	TRBJ2-7	TGTGCCAGCAGCCCTTGGGACTCCTACGAGCAGTACTTC	CASSPWDSYEQYF
NA	NA	TRBV2	TRBJ2-1	TGTGCCAGCTGGGAACTGACGGAGTACAATGAGCAGTTCTTC	CASWELTEYNEQFF
many	TRBD2	TRBV6-5	TRBJ2-7	TGTGCCAGCAGTTACTCGATTCCCGGACTAGTCCCCTACGAGCAGTACTTC	CASSYSIPGLVPYEQYF
few	NA	TRBV7-9	TRBJ2-6	TGTGCCAGCAGCTCTCTCAACTCTGGGGCCAACGTCCTGACTTTC	CASSSLNSGANVLTF
NA	NA	TRBV4-3	TRBJ1-2	TGCGCCAGCAGCAGTGTCGGGGGTGGAGGCTACACCTTC	CASSSVGGGGYTF
few	NA	TRBV7-2	TRBJ1-1	TGTGCCAGCAGCTTAGTAGGAAGGACTGAAGCTTTCTTT	CASSLVGRTEAFF
NA	NA	TRBV10-1	TRBJ2-5	TGCGCCAGCAGTGATGGAACAAATGATCAAGAGACCCAGTACTTC	CASSDGTNDQETQYF
many	TRBD2	TRBV19	TRBJ2-2	TGTGCCTCGGATACGGGACTAGCGGGGGGCCGGTGGACCGGGGAGCTGTTTTTT	CASDTGLAGGRWTGELFF
NA	NA	TRBV7-3	TRBJ2-7	TGTGCCAGCAGCCAAAACTGGGGGTCCTACGAGCAGTACTTC	CASSQNWGSYEQYF
NA	NA	TRBV5-6	TRBJ2-3	TGTGCCAGCAGCTCCGACCAACAGAGATACACAGATACGCAGTATTTT	CASSSDQQRYTDTQYF
NA	NA	TRBV5-6	TRBJ2-7	TGTGCCAGCAGCTTACGGGGCCTAGACTCCTACGAGCAGTACTTC	CASSLRGLDSYEQYF
few	TRBD1	TRBV7-9	TRBJ1-2	TGTGCTAGCAGCTTAGACAGGGACTATGGCTACACCTTC	CASSLDRDYGYTF
NA	NA	TRBV12-3/TRBV12-4	TRBJ1-3	TGTGCCAGCAGCCCCACCTATACCCTCTTGCCCGGAAACACCATATATTTT	CASSPTYTLLPGNTIYF
NA	TRBD1	TRBV7-9	TRBJ2-7	TGTGCCAGCAGCTTAGGGGTCACAGGGGGCGACGAGCAGTACTTC	CASSLGVTGGDEQYF
NA	NA	TRBV7-9	TRBJ1-4	TGTGCCAGCTCACCCAGGGAGGTGAATGAAAAACTGTTTTTT	CASSPREVNEKLFF
many	TRBD1	TRBV5-8	TRBJ2-7	TGTGCCAGCAGCTTATGGACAGGGTCCTACGAGCAGTACTTC	CASSLWTGSYEQYF
NA	TRBD1	TRBV7-9	TRBJ2-2	TGTGCCAGCAGCTCGACAGGGGGAGGTCGGGCCGGGGAGCTGTTTTTT	CASSSTGGGRAGELFF
NA	NA	TRBV20-1	TRBJ1-6	TGCAGTGCCAGATTAGGATCCGTTACTTCACCCCTCCACTTT	CSARLGSVTSPLHF
many	NA	TRBV5-1	TRBJ2-7	TGCGCCAGCAGCCCCCCCAGCTCCTACGAGCAGTACTTC	CASSPPSSYEQYF
NA	NA	TRBV5-8	TRBJ2-2	TGTGCCAGCAGCTCAGGGAACGGGGAGCTGTTTTTT	CASSSGNGELFF
NA	NA	TRBV15	TRBJ2-3	TGTGCCACCAGCCCCCCGGGGGTTCAAACAGATACGCAGTATTTT	CATSPPGVQTDTQYF
many	NA	TRBV24-1	TRBJ2-3	TGTGCCGGCTTCACAGATACGCAGTATTTT	CAGFTDTQYF
NA	NA	TRBV7-2	TRBJ2-3	TGTGCCAGCAAAGGCCTTGAACAGCTGACGCAGTATTTT	CASKGLEQLTQYF
NA	NA	TRBV7-9	TRBJ2-7	TGCGCCAGCAGCTCCGGGACAGAGATAGCGGGACTATACGAGCAGTACTTC	CASSSGTEIAGLYEQYF
few	TRBD1	TRBV10-3	TRBJ2-7	TGTGCCATCGCCTGGGGGACAGGCTCCTACGAGCAGTACTTC	CAIAWGTGSYEQYF
many	TRBD1	TRBV12-3/TRBV12-4	TRBJ1-2	TGTGCCAGCAGCGGACAGGGAAACTATGGCTACACCTTC	CASSGQGNYGYTF
NA	NA	TRBV9	TRBJ1-1	TGTGCCAGCAGCGTAGGGGTCATGATGAACACTGAAGCTTTCTTT	CASSVGVMMNTEAFF